These 16 T cell receptor beta chains share one sample of origin, sequenced in a study of blood T cell repertoires in COVID-19. Produced via immunoSEQ multiplex PCR; TCRdb's table is partial and in-frame only. The data hold approximately 250,000 clones, with 86% observed a single time. Input material: peripheral blood. The receptors originated from a man aged 30 to 45 who had recovered from COVID-19.

The V gene is TRBV6-5, the J gene TRBJ1-2; 10 bases agree with TRBD1. This CDR3 comprises 16 residues. Germline CDR1 MNHEY, CDR2 SVGAGI. Trimming at V came to 2 bases and at J to 2 bases, leaving 5 bases not matched to a gene. The CDR3 sequence is CASSYVGQGVNYGYTF. In nucleotides, the CDR3 is TGTGCCAGCAGTTACGTCGGACAGGGGGTGAACTATGGCTACACCTTC.

This chain connects TRBV7-2 to TRBJ2-2; possibly TRBD2 for D (5 bases). Per germline, CDR1 SGHTA and CDR2 FQGNSA. This CDR3 is 15 amino acids long. Trimming took 1 base from V and 3 from J, leaving 9 bases between them. The CDR3 bases are TGTGCCAGCAGCTTAGTCCTAGCAGACACCGGGGAGCTGTTTTTT. It yields the protein CASSLVLADTGELFF.

The rearrangement uses TRBV9 and TRBJ2-1; D gene ambiguous. The CDR3 is 14 amino acids. The V gene's germline CDR1 is SGDLS and CDR2 YYNGEE. V was cut by 6 bases and J by 7 bases, with 17 bases left in between. The CDR3 protein is CASTITSRVNEQFF. The CDR3 DNA follows: TGTGCCAGCACGATCACGAGTCGCGTGAATGAGCAGTTCTTC.

The rearrangement links TRBV30 to TRBJ2-5, with D possibly TRBD2 on 5 matching bases. The CDR3 totals 13 residues. Germline V gives CDR1 GTSNPN, CDR2 SVGIG (reference sequence). V lost 0 bases and J 4 bases, leaving 9 bases between the germline ends. The CDR3 bases are TGTGCCTGGAGTGTTATCGGAGGAGAGACCCAGTACTTC. Its translation is CAWSVIGGETQYF.

This clone was counted only a few times. V is TRBV10-1 and J is TRBJ2-3; 7 nucleotides line up with TRBD2. V lost 4 bases and J lost 4; bases outside the gene matches: 8. The CDR3 runs to 15 residues. The germline CDR1 and CDR2 sequences are WNHNN and SYGVQD (reference sequence). The CDR3 here is CASSASTSSADTQYF. The CDR3 DNA is TGCGCCAGCAGTGCCTCGACTAGCAGCGCAGATACGCAGTATTTT.

V is TRBV9 and J is TRBJ1-2; D might be TRBD1 (6 bases). Germline loops: CDR1 SGDLS, CDR2 YYNGEE. V was shortened by 3 bases and J by 6 bases, with 9 bases between the two germline ends. The CDR3 loop spans 12 amino acids. CDR3 sequence (DNA): TGTGCCAGCAGCGGACAGGAAGATGGCTACACCTTC. It yields the protein CASSGQEDGYTF.

This chain joins TRBV5-1 and TRBJ2-7; 10 bases are a match to TRBD1. V was clipped by 0 bases and J by 3 bases; unmatched bases: 3. The germline CDR1 and CDR2 sequences are SGHRS and YFSETQ. The CDR3 consists of 15 residues. The chain's CDR3 is CASSLEGTGVYEQYF. CDR3 DNA: TGCGCCAGCAGCTTGGAGGGGACAGGGGTCTACGAGCAGTACTTC.

The V and J genes are TRBV6-1 and TRBJ2-7; TRBD2 matches 7 bases. The CDR3 sequence is 15 residues long. CDR1 is MNHNS, CDR2 SASEGT, per germline. The V segment lost 1 base and the J segment 0 bases; nucleotides outside the gene matches: 3. The CDR3 nucleotides are TGTGCCAGCAGTGAAGTGAGCGGGGTCTCCTACGAGCAGTACTTC. Its translation: CASSEVSGVSYEQYF.

The chain employs TRBV19 and TRBJ2-3, with D perhaps TRBD2 (6 bases). The CDR3 runs to 15 residues. Trimming removed 1 base from V and 4 bases from J, with 12 bases in between. The germline gives CDR1 LNHDA, CDR2 SQIVND (reference sequence). The CDR3 nucleotides are TGTGCCAGTAGTATAGGTCCGGGGGTAGCAGATACGCAGTATTTT. Protein product: CASSIGPGVADTQYF.

The chain combines TRBV6-2 or TRBV6-3 with TRBJ1-4, with D possibly TRBD1 on 6 matching bases. Germline V gene sequence: CDR1 MNHEY, CDR2 SVGEGT. There are 14 residues in the CDR3. V was trimmed by 6 bases and J by 7 bases, leaving 15 bases between them. This chain's CDR3 is CASRYRERGEKLFF. In nucleotides, the CDR3 is TGTGCCAGCAGATACAGGGAGCGGGGTGAAAAACTGTTTTTT.

The chain carries TRBV6-4 and TRBJ1-1, with D uncertain. The germline V gene encodes CDR1 MRHNA and CDR2 SNTAGT. Trimming shortened V by 0 bases and J by 2 bases, and 4 bases separated the two germline ends. The CDR3 has 13 amino acids. The CDR3 region is CASSDSLNTEAFF. In nucleotides, the CDR3 is TGTGCCAGCAGTGACTCACTCAACACTGAAGCTTTCTTT.

The chain recombines TRBV13 with TRBJ2-3; TRBD1 might be the D (6 bases). Trimming pared 5 bases from V and 5 bases from J, leaving 14 bases between. The CDR3 extends over 14 amino acids. Germline V gene lookup returns CDR1 PRHDT and CDR2 FYEKMQ (reference sequence). Written as DNA, the CDR3 is TGTGCCAGCAGCCAACAGGGAGCTGTAGATACGCAGTATTTT. Translated, it gives CASSQQGAVDTQYF.

The V call is TRBV18, the J call TRBJ1-2; the D gene is possibly TRBD1 (5 bases). The V end was cut by 5 bases, the J end by 6 bases, with 19 bases between. This CDR3 has 15 residues. From germline, CDR1 is KGHSH and CDR2 LQKENI. CDR3 DNA sequence: TGTGCCAGCTCATCCCAACAGGTCAAAGGCGATGGCTACACCTTC. Its translation is CASSSQQVKGDGYTF.

This clone has only one observation. V gene TRBV6-2 or TRBV6-3 combines with J gene TRBJ2-5, with unresolved D. Germline CDR1 reads MNHEY; CDR2 reads SVGEGT. Trimming pared 5 bases from V and 2 bases from J, leaving 9 bases between. This CDR3 has 13 amino acids. Written as DNA, the CDR3 is TGTGCCAGCAGTCAACAGATACAAGAGACCCAGTACTTC. Translation gives CASSQQIQETQYF.

The rearrangement joins TRBV11-3 to TRBJ2-6, with a weak D call TRBD2 (7 bases). Looked up from germline, CDR1 is SGHNT and CDR2 is YENEEA. Trimming removed 6 bases from V and 2 bases from J, with 20 bases in between. The length of the CDR3 is 18 residues. As DNA, the CDR3 is TGTGCCAGCAGTCAGAGGGGGGGCGCGGACGCTGGGGCCAACGTCCTGACTTTC. It encodes CASSQRGGADAGANVLTF.

J is TRBJ2-3 and V is TRBV19; D not certain. V was clipped by 5 bases and J by 5 bases, with 11 bases between them. Germline V lookup: CDR1 LNHDA, CDR2 SQIVND (reference sequence). The length of the CDR3 is 13 residues. This CDR3 is CASSSSGGDTQYF. CDR3 sequence (DNA): TGTGCCAGTAGTTCCTCAGGTGGAGATACGCAGTATTTT.